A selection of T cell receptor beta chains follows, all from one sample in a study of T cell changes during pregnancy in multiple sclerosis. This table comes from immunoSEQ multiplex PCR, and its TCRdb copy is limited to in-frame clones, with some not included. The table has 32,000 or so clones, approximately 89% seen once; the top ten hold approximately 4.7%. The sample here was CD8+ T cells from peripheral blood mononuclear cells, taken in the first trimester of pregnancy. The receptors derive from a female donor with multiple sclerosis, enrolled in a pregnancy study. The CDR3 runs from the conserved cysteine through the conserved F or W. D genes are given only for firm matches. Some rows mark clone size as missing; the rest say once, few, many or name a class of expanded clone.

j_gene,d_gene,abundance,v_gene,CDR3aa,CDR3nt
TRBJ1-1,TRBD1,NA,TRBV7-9,CASSFETGGGTEAFF,TGTGCCAGCAGCTTCGAAACAGGGGGCGGAACTGAAGCTTTCTTT
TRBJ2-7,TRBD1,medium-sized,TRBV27,CASSLDRVGNEQYF,TGTGCCAGCAGCTTAGACAGGGTTGGTAACGAGCAGTACTTC
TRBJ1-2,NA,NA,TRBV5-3,CARSGPGHRFYGYTF,TGTGCCAGAAGCGGACCGGGACACCGCTTCTATGGCTACACCTTC
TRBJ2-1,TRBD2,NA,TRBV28,CASSLSVVAGGPYNEQFF,TGTGCCAGCAGTTTATCGGTGGTAGCGGGAGGTCCGTACAATGAGCAGTTCTTC
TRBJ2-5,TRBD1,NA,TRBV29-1,CSAGGRTGKPSETQYF,TGCAGCGCTGGCGGCAGGACAGGGAAACCATCGGAGACCCAGTACTTC
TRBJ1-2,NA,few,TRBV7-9,CASSWGTRDYTF,TGTGCCAGCAGCTGGGGGACTCGTGACTACACCTTC
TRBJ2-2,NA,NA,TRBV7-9,CASSAELGARTGELFF,TGTGCCAGCAGCGCTGAGCTGGGGGCGCGCACCGGGGAGCTGTTTTTT
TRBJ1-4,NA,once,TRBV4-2,CASSQADRGLNEKLFF,TGTGCCAGCAGCCAAGCGGATAGGGGATTAAATGAAAAACTGTTTTTT
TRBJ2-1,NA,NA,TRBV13,CASNIRTQAEQFF,TGTGCCAGCAATATTCGAACGCAGGCTGAGCAGTTCTTC
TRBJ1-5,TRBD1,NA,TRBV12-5,CASGLVQGYNQPQHF,TGTGCTAGTGGTTTGGTACAGGGGTACAATCAGCCCCAGCATTTT
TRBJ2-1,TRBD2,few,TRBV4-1,CASSQVKGTSGEQFF,TGCGCCAGCAGCCAAGTAAAAGGGACTAGCGGGGAGCAGTTCTTC
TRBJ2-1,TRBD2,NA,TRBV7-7,CASSLGGGRAGYNEQFF,TGTGCTAGCAGCTTAGGTGGCGGGAGGGCCGGTTACAATGAGCAGTTCTTC
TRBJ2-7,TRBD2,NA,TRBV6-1,CASSEGLAGAYEQYF,TGTGCCAGCAGTGAGGGACTAGCGGGAGCTTACGAGCAGTACTTC
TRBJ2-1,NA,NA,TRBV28,CASSFPLGSVSYNEQFF,TGTGCCAGCAGTTTCCCCTTAGGGAGTGTCTCCTACAATGAGCAGTTCTTC
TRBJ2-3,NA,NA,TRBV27,CASSFGADTDTQYF,TGTGCCAGCAGTTTTGGGGCCGACACAGATACGCAGTATTTT
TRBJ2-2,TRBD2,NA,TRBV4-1,CASSDSGTNTGELFF,TGCGCCAGCAGCGATAGCGGGACGAACACCGGGGAGCTGTTTTTT
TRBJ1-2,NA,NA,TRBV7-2,CASSLGPDYGYTF,TGTGCCAGCAGCTTAGGTCCGGACTATGGCTACACCTTC
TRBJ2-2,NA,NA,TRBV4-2,CASSQADGDTGELFF,TGTGCCAGCAGCCAAGCGGACGGGGACACCGGGGAGCTGTTTTTT
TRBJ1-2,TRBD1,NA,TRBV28,CASSLGTGEYGYTF,TGTGCCAGCAGTTTAGGGACAGGGGAGTATGGCTACACCTTC
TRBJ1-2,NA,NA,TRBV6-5,CASSYTDSNYGYTF,TGTGCCAGCAGTTACACAGATTCTAACTATGGCTACACCTTC
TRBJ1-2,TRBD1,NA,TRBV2,CASRGTGEGYTF,TGTGCCAGCAGAGGAACAGGGGAAGGCTACACCTTC
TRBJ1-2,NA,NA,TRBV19,CASTATPHQARQGYTF,TGTGCCAGTACGGCTACGCCCCATCAGGCCCGCCAGGGCTACACCTTC
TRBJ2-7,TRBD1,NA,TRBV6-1,CASSDRDSPSYEQYF,TGTGCCAGCAGCGACCGGGACAGCCCGTCCTACGAGCAGTACTTC
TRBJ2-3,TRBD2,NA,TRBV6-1,CASSESEREFTDTQYF,TGTGCCAGCAGTGAATCGGAGCGGGAGTTCACAGATACGCAGTATTTT
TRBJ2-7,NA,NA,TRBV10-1,CASSELDSAYEQYF,TGCGCCAGCAGTGAGTTGGACAGCGCCTACGAGCAGTACTTC
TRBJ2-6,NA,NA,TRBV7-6,CASSRGGSGANVLTF,TGTGCCAGCAGCCGAGGGGGCTCTGGGGCCAACGTCCTGACTTTC
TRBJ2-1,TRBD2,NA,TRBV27,CASSLLASGSVNEQFF,TGTGCCAGCAGTTTACTGGCAAGCGGGAGTGTTAATGAGCAGTTCTTC
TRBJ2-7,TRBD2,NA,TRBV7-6,CASSPLAGEIYEQYF,TGTGCCAGCAGCCCGCTAGCGGGAGAGATCTACGAGCAGTACTTC
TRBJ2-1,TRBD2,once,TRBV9,CASSVDAGDYDEQFF,TGTGCCAGCAGCGTAGACGCGGGAGATTACGATGAGCAGTTCTTC
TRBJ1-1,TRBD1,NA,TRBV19,CASRGTGVNTEAFF,TGTGCCAGTAGGGGGACAGGGGTGAACACTGAAGCTTTCTTT